This T cell receptor (beta chain) stems from a study of PD-1 blockade in classical Hodgkin lymphoma. Study summary: Treatment was intravenous nivolumab, 3 mg/kg every 2 weeks, until progression. Study results and limitations: Compared with healthy donors, newly diagnosed patients reportedly showed lower baseline TCR diversity. The study found complete responders had baseline diversity similar to newly diagnosed patients. Causes of the repertoire differences remain undefined, possibly disease activity or prior therapy.

As to this clone: What it recognizes is unknown.

Brentuximab vedotin exposure varied, and every patient relapsed after autologous stem cell transplantation. Here immunoSEQ multiplex PCR was the method, and the copy in TCRdb shows in-frame clones only, minus some. The top ten hold about 20% of the sample, which has 46,000 or so clones, 80% seen once. Trimming at V came to 8 bases and at J to 3 bases, leaving 3 bases not matched to a gene. There are 13 residues in the CDR3. Germline CDR1 WSHSY, CDR2 SAAADI. The source of this sequence is a human donor with classical Hodgkin lymphoma. V gene TRBV10-2 combines with J gene TRBJ2-7; 11 bases are shared with TRBD2. The sequencing used peripheral blood mononuclear cells (PBMCs), collected before the second cycle of nivolumab. CDR3 nucleotides: TGCGCCAGCGCCCTAGCGGGAGGCTACGAGCAGTACTTC. It specifies CASALAGGYEQYF.